A selection of T cell receptor beta chains follows, all from one sample in a study of CD8+ T cells in alopecia areata. Here immunoSEQ multiplex PCR was the method, and the copy in TCRdb shows in-frame clones only, minus some. The sample has some 150,000 clones; less than 75% are singletons. The material sequenced was CD8+ T cells sorted from blood, taken at week 0. Receptors originate from a human donor with alopecia areata. The CDR3 runs from the conserved cysteine through the conserved F or W. A D gene is named only where the DNA matches it firmly. Not all rows give a size; the values are once, few, many and, for expanded clones, a class.

V	length	J	D	size	CDR3	DNA
TRBV7-9	16	TRBJ2-4	TRBD2	few	CASSGTGGRTKNIQYF	TGTGCCAGCAGCGGCACCGGGGGGAGGACCAAAAACATTCAGTACTTC
TRBV29-1	13	TRBJ2-1	TRBD1	.	CSADTGGYNEQFF	TGCAGCGCCGATACAGGGGGCTACAATGAGCAGTTCTTC
TRBV6-5	16	TRBJ2-3	TRBD2	.	CASSYTSGGTTDTQYF	TGTGCCAGCAGTTACACTAGCGGGGGGACCACAGATACGCAGTATTTT
TRBV29-1	11	TRBJ1-2	.	.	CSVPDPGGYTF	TGCAGCGTTCCCGATCCAGGCGGCTACACCTTC
TRBV6-6	14	TRBJ2-3	.	few	CASSHPDNTDTQYF	TGTGCCAGCAGTCACCCGGACAACACAGATACGCAGTATTTT
TRBV7-9	12	TRBJ1-5	.	few	CASSWINQPQHF	TGTGCCAGCAGCTGGATCAATCAGCCCCAGCATTTT
TRBV14	13	TRBJ1-2	.	once	CASSHSRNYGYTF	TGTGCCAGCAGCCACAGCAGGAACTATGGCTACACCTTC
TRBV14	17	TRBJ1-4	.	.	CASSQDRGEASNEKLFF	TGTGCCAGCAGCCAAGATCGAGGGGAAGCTTCTAATGAAAAACTGTTTTTT
TRBV13	15	TRBJ1-4	TRBD1	.	CASSTGTGSKEKLFF	TGTGCCAGCAGCACGGGGACAGGGTCTAAGGAAAAACTGTTTTTT
TRBV18	17	TRBJ2-2	TRBD2	few	CASSPGWDYPNTGELFF	TGTGCCAGCTCACCGGGCTGGGACTACCCGAACACCGGGGAGCTGTTTTTT
TRBV5-4	15	TRBJ1-1	.	.	CASSLSSGPFGEAFF	TGTGCCAGCAGCTTATCCTCAGGGCCATTTGGTGAAGCTTTCTTT
TRBV2	14	TRBJ2-1	TRBD1	.	CASRNRDSGSEQFF	TGTGCCAGCAGGAACCGGGACAGTGGTAGTGAGCAGTTCTTC
TRBV7-8	14	TRBJ2-7	.	.	CASSSTGPSYEQYF	TGTGCCAGCAGCTCGACAGGCCCTTCCTACGAGCAGTACTTC
TRBV29-1	14	TRBJ2-3	.	.	CSVQTKLRTDTQYF	TGCAGCGTCCAGACTAAGCTCAGGACAGATACGCAGTATTTT
TRBV7-2	14	TRBJ2-7	TRBD1	.	CASSSIRGPYEQYF	TGTGCCAGCAGCTCAATCAGGGGGCCTTACGAGCAGTACTTC
TRBV13	14	TRBJ2-7	.	.	CATTRGKSSYEQYF	TGTGCCACCACCCGCGGGAAGAGCTCCTACGAGCAGTACTTC
TRBV11-3	15	TRBJ2-1	.	once	CASSLGRSSYNEQFF	TGTGCCAGCAGCTTAGGTCGGAGCTCCTACAATGAGCAGTTCTTC
TRBV7-9	19	TRBJ1-1	.	few	CASSLGSKREGEGDTEAFF	TGTGCCAGCAGCCTCGGGAGCAAAAGGGAGGGGGAAGGGGACACTGAAGCTTTCTTT
TRBV13	14	TRBJ1-1	TRBD1	.	CASTSTGVATEAFF	TGTGCCAGCACCTCGACAGGGGTGGCCACTGAAGCTTTCTTT
TRBV10-3	14	TRBJ2-7	.	once	CAISERDSAYEQYF	TGTGCCATCAGTGAGAGGGACTCCGCCTACGAGCAGTACTTC
TRBV4-1	11	TRBJ2-2	.	.	CASARTGELFF	TGCGCCAGCGCCAGGACCGGGGAGCTGTTTTTT
TRBV27	10	TRBJ1-2	.	few	CAPGNYGYTF	TGTGCCCCCGGGAACTATGGCTACACCTTC
TRBV2	15	TRBJ2-1	TRBD2	.	CASSESSGGLNEQFF	TGTGCCAGCAGTGAGTCTAGCGGGGGCCTAAATGAGCAGTTCTTC
TRBV23-1	14	TRBJ1-4	.	.	CASSHSRSGEKLFF	TGCGCCAGCAGTCATTCCAGAAGCGGGGAAAAACTGTTTTTT
TRBV29-1	19	TRBJ2-6	.	.	CSVEARDAGEVSGANVLTF	TGCAGCGTTGAAGCTCGTGACGCAGGAGAGGTCTCTGGGGCCAACGTCCTGACTTTC